Each of the 3 T cell receptor beta chains below was sequenced from the same sample in a study of memory CD4+ T cells and cytomegalovirus serostatus. The sort gate was single viable CD3+CD4+CD8-CD45RO+ cells for memory CD4+ T cells. The repertoire was sequenced with immunoSEQ multiplex PCR; TCRdb's copy has only in-frame clones and lacks some. Among about 100,000 clones listed, about 80% were seen once. The sequenced sample consisted of memory CD4+ T cells from blood. All receptors derive from an adult in good health and CMV-seropositive.

The chain carries TRBV21-1 and TRBJ2-7; no check of the table's D call, TRBD2, against the DNA was made. TRBV21-1 is a pseudogene locus. The CDR3 is 17 amino acids. CDR3: CASSGRSSGKPLGEQYF. The CDR3 DNA reads TGTGCCAGCAGCGGAAGGAGTAGCGGGAAACCCTTAGGAGAGCAGTACTTC.

The chain carries TRBV19 and TRBJ2-6, with a possible D match to TRBD2 (5 bases). The CDR3 runs to 15 residues. Trimming took off 7 bases at V and 1 base at J, with 11 bases between the two ends. The V gene's germline CDR1 is LNHDA and CDR2 SQIVND (reference sequence). Here the CDR3 DNA reads TGTGCCAGTAATACGGGAAGTTCTGGGGCCAACGTCCTGACTTTC. Translated, it gives CASNTGSSGANVLTF.

The rearrangement links TRBV2 to TRBJ2-5, with no clear D. The CDR3 loop spans 12 amino acids. Looked up from germline, CDR1 is SNHLY and CDR2 is FYNNEI. Between the trimmed V and J ends, which lost 2 bases and 4 bases, there was a span of 5 bases. The DNA of the CDR3 is TGTGCCAGCAGTGAAAGGACAGAGACCCAGTACTTC. This sequence encodes CASSERTETQYF.